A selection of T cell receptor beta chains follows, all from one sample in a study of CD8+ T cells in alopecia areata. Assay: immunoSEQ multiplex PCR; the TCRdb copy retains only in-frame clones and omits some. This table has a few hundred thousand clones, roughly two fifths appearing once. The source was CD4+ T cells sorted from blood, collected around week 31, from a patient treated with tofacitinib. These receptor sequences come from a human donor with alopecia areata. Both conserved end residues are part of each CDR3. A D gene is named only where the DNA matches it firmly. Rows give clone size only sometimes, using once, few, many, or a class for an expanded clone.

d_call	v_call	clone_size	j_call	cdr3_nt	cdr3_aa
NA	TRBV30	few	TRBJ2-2	TGTGCCTGGAGGAGTGGGCCGAACACCGGGGAGCTGTTTTTT	CAWRSGPNTGELFF
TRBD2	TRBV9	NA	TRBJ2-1	TGTGCCAGCAGCGTAGGTTTGCGGGAGGTCAATGAGCAGTTCTTC	CASSVGLREVNEQFF
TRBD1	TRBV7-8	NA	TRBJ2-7	TGTGCCAGCAGCTTAGAAACCCGGGCAGGGGGCCGGTACGAGCAGTACTTC	CASSLETRAGGRYEQYF
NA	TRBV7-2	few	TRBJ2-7	TGTGCCAGCAGTCTGTCAGGATACTCCTACGAGCAGTACTTC	CASSLSGYSYEQYF
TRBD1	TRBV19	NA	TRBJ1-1	TGTGCCAGTAGTAGTCAGGGGGCTGGGAACACTGAAGCTTTCTTT	CASSSQGAGNTEAFF
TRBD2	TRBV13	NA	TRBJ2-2	TGTGCCAGCAGCTTCCTAAGGACTAGCGGGACGGCCGGGGAGCTGTTTTTT	CASSFLRTSGTAGELFF
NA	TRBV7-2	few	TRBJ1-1	TGTGCCAGCAGCCCCTTCACAGGTAGCGTGAACACTGAAGCTTTCTTT	CASSPFTGSVNTEAFF
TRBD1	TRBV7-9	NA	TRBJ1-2	TGTGCCAGCAGCCAGTCAGTAGGGGGCCGATATGGCTACACCTTC	CASSQSVGGRYGYTF
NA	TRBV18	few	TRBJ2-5	TGTGCCAGCTCACCACCTCGCCCCCAAGAGACCCAGTACTTC	CASSPPRPQETQYF
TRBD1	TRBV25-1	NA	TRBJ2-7	TGTGCCAGCAGTAAGGGGACAGGGGGACACGAGCAGTACTTC	CASSKGTGGHEQYF
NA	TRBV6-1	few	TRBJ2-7	TGTGCCAGCAGTGAAATGCCGGGGATCTACGAGCAGTACTTC	CASSEMPGIYEQYF
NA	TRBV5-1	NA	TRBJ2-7	TGCGCCAGCAGCTTGGTATCCTACGAGCAGTACTTC	CASSLVSYEQYF
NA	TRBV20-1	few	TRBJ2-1	TGCAGTGCTAGCCGCGGGAATGAGCAGTTCTTC	CSASRGNEQFF
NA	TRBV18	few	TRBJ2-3	TGTGCCAGCTCACCAGGGAGATCCGCAGATACGCAGTATTTT	CASSPGRSADTQYF
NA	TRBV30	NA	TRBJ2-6	TGTGCCTGGGATACTGGGGCCAACGTCCTGACTTTC	CAWDTGANVLTF
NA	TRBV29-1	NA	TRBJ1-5	TGCAGCGTTTTTACAGGGACAAGTAGCAATCAGCCCCAGCATTTT	CSVFTGTSSNQPQHF
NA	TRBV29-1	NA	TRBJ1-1	TGCAGCGTTGAGTTCAGTTTGGACACTGAAGCTTTCTTT	CSVEFSLDTEAFF
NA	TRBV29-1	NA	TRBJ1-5	TGCAGCGTCTCGGAGGGGACTGAAAATCAGCCCCAGCATTTT	CSVSEGTENQPQHF
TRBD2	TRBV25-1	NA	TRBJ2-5	TGTGCCAGCAGTTCCCTTAGGGGAGGGAAGACCCAGTACTTC	CASSSLRGGKTQYF
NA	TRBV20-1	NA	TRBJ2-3	TGCAGGCTTGCGGGAACAGATACGCAGTATTTT	CRLAGTDTQYF
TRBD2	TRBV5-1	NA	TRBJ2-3	TGCGCCAGCAGCCTCAGCCTTAGCGGGGGCCGTAGCACAGATACGCAGTATTTT	CASSLSLSGGRSTDTQYF
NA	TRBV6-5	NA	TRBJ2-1	TGTGCCAGCAGGATCGACAGGAGCTCCTACAATGAGCAGTTCTTC	CASRIDRSSYNEQFF
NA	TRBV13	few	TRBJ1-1	TGTGCCAGCAGCATCAAACCCGTTGGGGCTGAAGCTTTCTTT	CASSIKPVGAEAFF
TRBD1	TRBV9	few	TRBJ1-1	TGTGCCAGCAGCGTATCGGGACAGGGGTACTCGAACACTGAAGCTTTCTTT	CASSVSGQGYSNTEAFF
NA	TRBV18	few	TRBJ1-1	TGTGCCAGCTCCCGGACGGGTAGCACTGAAGCTTTCTTT	CASSRTGSTEAFF
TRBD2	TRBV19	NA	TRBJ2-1	TGTGCCAGTAACCCTAGCGGGCACAATGAGCAGTTCTTC	CASNPSGHNEQFF
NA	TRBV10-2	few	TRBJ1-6	TGCGCCAGCAGTGAGTCTAAATCACCCCTCCACTTT	CASSESKSPLHF
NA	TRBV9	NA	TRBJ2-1	TGTGCCAGCAGCGTAGGGATCGGTGAGCAGTTCTTC	CASSVGIGEQFF
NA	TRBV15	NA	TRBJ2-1	TGTGCCACCAGCAGGGGGAACTCGGGCTCCTACAATGAGCAGTTCTTC	CATSRGNSGSYNEQFF
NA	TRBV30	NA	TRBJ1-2	TGTGCCTGGAGTTATAACTATGGCTACACCTTC	CAWSYNYGYTF
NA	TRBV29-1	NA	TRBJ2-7	TGCAGCGGCGGGGACTACGAGCAGTACTTC	CSGGDYEQYF
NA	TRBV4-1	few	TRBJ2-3	TGCGCCAGCAGCCAACCCACGCAGAGGAATACGCAGTATTTT	CASSQPTQRNTQYF
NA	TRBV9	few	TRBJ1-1	TGTGCCAGCAGCGTAAGCGTCCTCTTAGGGGCTGAAGCTTTCTTT	CASSVSVLLGAEAFF
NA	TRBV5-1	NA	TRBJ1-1	TGCGCCAGCAGCTTGGCACGGGGAGGTGCTGAAGCTTTCTTT	CASSLARGGAEAFF
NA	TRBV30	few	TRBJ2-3	TGTGCCTGGAGTGTACGACAAGACCTGCAGTATTTT	CAWSVRQDLQYF
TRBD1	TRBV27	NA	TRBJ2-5	TGTGCCAGCAGTTTATCGGAACAGGGGGCTAATCGAGAGACCCAGTACTTC	CASSLSEQGANRETQYF
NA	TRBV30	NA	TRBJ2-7	TGTGCCTTCTCGGGACGGAACTACGAGCAGTACTTC	CAFSGRNYEQYF
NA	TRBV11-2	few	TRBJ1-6	TGTGCCAGCAGGAGAACAGGGTCAGATTCACCCCTCCACTTT	CASRRTGSDSPLHF
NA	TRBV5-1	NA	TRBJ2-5	TGCGCCAGCAGCCTCGGGTTGAGACAGCAAGAGACCCAGTACTTC	CASSLGLRQQETQYF
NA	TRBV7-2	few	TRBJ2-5	TGTGCCAGCAGCTTAGCCCCCAGGGGTCTCGTGGAGACCCAGTACTTC	CASSLAPRGLVETQYF
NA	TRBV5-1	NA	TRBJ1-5	TGCGCCAGCAGCTTGAGTGGTAGCAGAAGGAAGTTGAGCAATCAGCCCCAGCATTTT	CASSLSGSRRKLSNQPQHF
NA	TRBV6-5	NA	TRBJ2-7	TGTGCCAGCAGTTACCGTAGGGGAATCGACGAGCAGTACTTC	CASSYRRGIDEQYF
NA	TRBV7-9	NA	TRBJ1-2	TGTGCCAGCAGCTTAGCGCGCGACAGTAGTGGCTACACCTTC	CASSLARDSSGYTF
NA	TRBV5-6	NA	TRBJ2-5	TGTGCCAGCAGCTTGCCAGTAAAGCAAGAGACCCAGTACTTC	CASSLPVKQETQYF
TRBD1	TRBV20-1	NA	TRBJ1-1	TGCAGGGGACAGAGGAACACTGAAGCTTTCTTT	CRGQRNTEAFF
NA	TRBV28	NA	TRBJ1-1	TGTGCCAGCAGTGGCCCTGGGGAGAACACTGAAGCTTTCTTT	CASSGPGENTEAFF